The 23 T cell receptor beta chains given below trace back to one sample, sequenced in a study of blood T cell repertoires in COVID-19. Method: immunoSEQ multiplex PCR; TCRdb's copy keeps in-frame clones and lacks some. The table includes about 88,000 clones, 80% to 90% detected once. The source material was peripheral blood. Receptors were obtained from a man older than 75 with acute or convalescent COVID-19.

The chain links TRBV3-1 (or the pseudogene TRBV3-2) to TRBJ2-3; 11 positions agree with TRBD2. In germline, CDR1 is LGHDT, CDR2 YNNKEL (reference sequence). V shed 6 bases, J shed 3 bases, and the junction held 5 bases outside the gene matches. This CDR3 spans 15 amino acids. The CDR3 DNA is TGTGCCAGCAGGCTGGGACTAGCGGAAACAGATACGCAGTATTTT. This codes for CASRLGLAETDTQYF.

This chain links TRBV15 with TRBJ1-2; no clear D gene. Trimming removed 5 bases at V and 5 bases at J, with 12 bases between. CDR3 length: 13 residues. Germline assignment: CDR1 LNHNV and CDR2 YYDKDF (reference sequence). The CDR3 region is CATSLKRGYGYTF. The DNA for the CDR3 is TGTGCCACCAGCCTTAAGCGGGGATATGGCTACACCTTC.

This rearrangement joins TRBV4-2 to TRBJ1-4; no firm D call. Trimming pared 8 bases from V and 5 bases from J, leaving 12 bases between. The V gene's germline CDR1 is LGHNA and CDR2 YNFKEQ. The CDR3 is 13 amino acids. Here the CDR3 reads CASQTGENEKLFF. The DNA for the CDR3 is TGTGCCAGCCAGACGGGAGAGAATGAAAAACTGTTTTTT.

This clone occurred a few times. The rearrangement links TRBV2 to TRBJ1-1; D not resolved. Germline values: CDR1 SNHLY, CDR2 FYNNEI. The CDR3 length is 14 residues. Trimming pared 7 bases from V and 5 bases from J, leaving 17 bases between. The CDR3 region has the DNA TGTGCCAGCACCGGGAGTCATATGGTGACTGAAGCTTTCTTT. It specifies CASTGSHMVTEAFF. Using reference TRBV2 and TRBJ1-1 for the parts outside the CDR3, the full variable domain is EPEVTQTPSHQVTQMGQEVILRCVPISNHLYFYWYRQILGQKVEFLVSFYNNEISEKSEIFDDQFSVERPDGSNFTLKIRSTKLEDSAMYFCASTGSHMVTEAFFGQGTRLTVV.

This clone has a single count. The chain carries TRBV28 and TRBJ2-2; D is undetermined. The CDR3 has 14 amino acids. With 9 bases removed from V and 5 bases from J, the gap between germline ends came to 16 bases. The germline V gene has CDR1 MDHEN and CDR2 SYDVKM. The CDR3 nucleotides read TGTGCCAGTACTGTTCGCGCCTTAACCGGGGAGCTGTTTTTT. Protein product: CASTVRALTGELFF.

The chain carries TRBV5-8 and TRBJ1-6, with D tentatively TRBD1 (6 bases). CDR1 and CDR2 from the germline V gene are SGHTS and YDEGEE. The germline V and J ends were trimmed by 5 bases and 6 bases, with 15 bases remaining between them. The CDR3 runs to 15 residues. The CDR3 loop reads CASRPGTMINSPLHF. For the CDR3, the DNA is TGTGCCAGCAGACCCGGGACAATGATTAATTCACCCCTCCACTTT.

This clone was picked up a small number of times. The rearrangement uses TRBV5-6 and TRBJ2-2; tentatively, D is TRBD2 (6 bases). V lost 6 bases and J lost 3, with 12 bases in between. The CDR3 has 14 residues. CDR1 and CDR2 (germline): SGHDT, YYEEEE. The CDR3 DNA is TGTGCCAGCATCGGCCGGGGGTACACCGGGGAGCTGTTTTTT. It specifies CASIGRGYTGELFF.

The chain recombines TRBV18 with TRBJ1-5; 9 nucleotides line up with TRBD1. Germline-derived CDR1 and CDR2 are KGHSH and LQKENI. CDR3 length equals 16 residues. V lost 3 bases and J lost 4; bases outside the gene matches: 7. For the CDR3, the DNA is TGTGCCAGCTCACCGTTGACAGGGGGGAAGAATCAGCCCCAGCATTTT. Protein: CASSPLTGGKNQPQHF.

The genes are TRBV6-5 and TRBJ1-5, with 9 bases fitting TRBD1. V lost 2 bases to trimming and J lost 1 base; unmatched junction nucleotides: 0. The CDR3 loop spans 15 amino acids. Germline V CDR1 and CDR2: MNHEY, SVGAGI. The CDR3 spells CASSYGQGSNQPQHF. CDR3 coding DNA: TGTGCCAGCAGTTACGGACAGGGGAGCAATCAGCCCCAGCATTTT.

The chain uses TRBV9 and TRBJ2-2, with TRBD1 matching over 8 bases. Losses at the gene ends were 3 bases for V and 6 bases for J; bases not matched to a gene: 10. CDR3 length: 16 residues. Germline V gene data show CDR1 as SGDLS and CDR2 as YYNGEE. CDR3: CASSARDRGAPGELFF. The CDR3 DNA reads TGTGCCAGCAGCGCGAGAGACAGGGGAGCGCCCGGGGAGCTGTTTTTT.

The chain links TRBV24-1 to TRBJ2-7; 7 bases agree with TRBD2. This CDR3 comprises 15 residues. Germline CDR1 KGHDR, CDR2 SFDVKD. The V and J ends lost 10 bases and 4 bases, in that order; junction bases with no gene match: 15. The chain's CDR3 is CATASREADGYEQYF. CDR3 coding DNA: TGTGCCACAGCTTCCCGGGAGGCAGATGGGTACGAGCAGTACTTC.

With regard to this clone: At one of its ends the junction is not consistent with the germline gene, which may arise from a read error. The chain carries TRBV6-5 and TRBJ1-1; TRBD1 might be the D (6 bases). Per the germline V gene, CDR1 is MNHEY and CDR2 is SVGAGI. The CDR3 length is 11 residues. In nucleotides, the CDR3 is TGTGCCACCACAAACGGACTTGGACAGCTATTT. The encoded protein is CATTNGLGQLF.

This clone occurred once. The rearrangement uses TRBV7-2 and TRBJ1-5; TRBD1 matches 7 bases. This CDR3 is 14 amino acids long. Germline assignment: CDR1 SGHTA and CDR2 FQGNSA. V trimming: 4 bases; J trimming: 6 bases; junction bases outside the gene matches: 6. Here the CDR3 reads CASSSRDRSQPQHF. DNA of the CDR3: TGTGCCAGCAGCTCCCGGGACAGAAGTCAGCCCCAGCATTTT.

V gene TRBV9 combines with J gene TRBJ1-3; 8 bases match TRBD1. CDR3 length equals 16 residues. The ends lost 0 bases at V and 1 base at J; junction bases unmatched: 3. Germline CDR1 is SGDLS and CDR2 is YYNGEE. The CDR3 DNA is TGTGCCAGCAGCGTAGAATGGACAGGGTCTGGAAACACCATATATTTT. It yields the protein CASSVEWTGSGNTIYF.

This clone appeared a single time. The V and J genes are TRBV7-9 and TRBJ2-2; 11 positions agree with TRBD2. The CDR3 contains 16 residues. V dropped 6 bases and J dropped 1; count of bases not matched to a gene: 4. The germline V gene encodes CDR1 SEHNR and CDR2 FQNEAQ (reference sequence). In nucleotides, the CDR3 is TGTGCCAGCAGACCGACTAGCGGGGAGAACACCGGGGAGCTGTTTTTT. Its protein is CASRPTSGENTGELFF. The complete variable domain, with remaining parts taken from reference TRBV7-9 and TRBJ2-2, reads DTGVSQNPRHKITKRGQNVTFRCDPISEHNRLYWYRQTLGQGPEFLTYFQNEAQLEKSRLLSDRFSAERPKGSFSTLEIQRTEQGDSAMYLCASRPTSGENTGELFFGEGSRLTVL.

A few counts support this clone. The V gene is TRBV6-2 or TRBV6-3, the J gene TRBJ1-5; 7 positions agree with TRBD1. Germline CDR1 reads MNHEY; CDR2 reads SVGEGT. The CDR3 extends over 14 amino acids. V lost 6 bases and J lost 3; bases outside the gene matches: 5. CDR3: CASSRQGDNQPQHF. CDR3 nucleotides: TGTGCCAGCAGCCGACAGGGTGACAATCAGCCCCAGCATTTT.

J is TRBJ2-3 and V is TRBV11-2; 10 positions match TRBD2. Germline CDR1 and CDR2: SGHAT and FQNNGV. The CDR3 runs 17 residues. Trimming cost V 0 bases and J 5 bases; bases outside gene matches: 8. The CDR3 sequence is CASSLDQSGGAVDTQYF. Here the CDR3 DNA reads TGTGCCAGCAGCTTAGATCAGAGCGGGGGGGCTGTAGATACGCAGTATTTT.

The genes are TRBV7-2 and TRBJ2-3; a possible D gene is TRBD1 (6 bases). V was cut by 5 bases and J by 6 bases, with 21 bases left in between. The germline CDR1 and CDR2 sequences are SGHTA and FQGNSA. The CDR3 length is 16 residues. CDR3 sequence (DNA): TGTGCCAGCAGCCCCACAGGGACCCACAGCGTTGATACGCAGTATTTT. It yields the protein CASSPTGTHSVDTQYF.

The genes are TRBV18 and TRBJ2-2, with 7 bases that match TRBD1. CDR1 and CDR2 from the germline V gene are KGHSH and LQKENI. V shed 5 bases and J 0 bases; nucleotides not matched to a gene: 3. The CDR3 loop spans 15 amino acids. The CDR3 here is CASSGDRANTGELFF. CDR3 in DNA: TGTGCCAGCTCAGGAGACAGGGCGAACACCGGGGAGCTGTTTTTT.

The gene calls are TRBV18 and TRBJ1-3; D unresolved. V gave up 6 bases and J gave up 4 bases, with 10 bases separating them. Germline V lookup: CDR1 KGHSH, CDR2 LQKENI. This CDR3 is built from 13 residues. The CDR3 nucleotides read TGTGCCAGCTCCGACCGGGAGGGAAACACCATATATTTT. Translation: CASSDREGNTIYF.

This clone has only a few counts. The chain has TRBV2 and TRBJ1-5; 8 bases match TRBD1. The germline V gene encodes CDR1 SNHLY and CDR2 FYNNEI. The CDR3 runs to 15 residues. After removal of 6 bases from V and 7 bases from J, the junction contained 11 bases not matched to a gene. CDR3 nucleotide sequence: TGTGCCAGCAGGGACGGACAGGGAGGGGGACAGCCCCAGCATTTT. Protein sequence: CASRDGQGGGQPQHF.

The CDR3 region is CASSHSPGTSGELFF. The CDR3 DNA sequence: TGTGCCAGCAGCCACTCTCCCGGGACTAGCGGGGAGCTGTTTTTT. The chain uses TRBV3-1 (or the pseudogene TRBV3-2) and TRBJ2-2; 8 bases map to TRBD2. Germline CDR1 reads LGHDT; CDR2 reads YNNKEL (reference sequence). This CDR3 has 15 amino acids. V trimming: 3 bases; J trimming: 7 bases; junction bases outside the gene matches: 7.

V and J are TRBV30 and TRBJ1-3; no firm D call. Germline CDR1 GTSNPN, CDR2 SVGIG (reference sequence). The CDR3 has 15 amino acids. Trimming removed 7 bases from V and 0 bases from J, with 16 bases in between. The CDR3 bases are TGTGCCTCATCAGGATCTAATCTCTCTGGAAACACCATATATTTT. It encodes CASSGSNLSGNTIYF.